This is a list of T cell receptor beta chains from one sample in a study of T cell responses to AZD1222 COVID-19 vaccine. Here immunoSEQ multiplex PCR was the method, and the copy in TCRdb shows in-frame clones only, minus some. The table has about 150,000 clones, 87% seen once. The sequencing here drew on peripheral blood, taken on day 0 of AZD1222 vaccination. The receptor set was obtained from an adult in good health. The CDR3 runs from the conserved cysteine through the conserved F or W. A D gene is named only where the DNA matches it firmly.

len: 15
v_gene: TRBV9
j_gene: TRBJ1-1
d_gene: TRBD1
CDR3aa: CASSVLGGGGTEAFF

len: 17
v_gene: TRBV21-1
j_gene: TRBJ2-6
d_gene: -
CDR3aa: CASSKAGGPPGANVLTF

len: 13
v_gene: TRBV7-9
j_gene: TRBJ2-2
d_gene: -
CDR3aa: CASSLVRIGELFF

len: 11
v_gene: TRBV6-2/TRBV6-3
j_gene: TRBJ1-2
d_gene: -
CDR3aa: CASSWSYGYTF

len: 12
v_gene: TRBV4-1
j_gene: TRBJ1-3
d_gene: -
CDR3aa: CASSQSGNTIYF

len: 17
v_gene: TRBV6-4
j_gene: TRBJ1-2
d_gene: -
CDR3aa: CATPPASRDETNYGYTF

len: 15
v_gene: TRBV9
j_gene: TRBJ1-4
d_gene: -
CDR3aa: CASSAGGSTNEKLFF

len: 16
v_gene: TRBV15
j_gene: TRBJ2-7
d_gene: TRBD1
CDR3aa: CATSAPGQGSSYEQYF

len: 15
v_gene: TRBV5-5
j_gene: TRBJ2-7
d_gene: -
CDR3aa: CASSLSWSSGYEQYF

len: 17
v_gene: TRBV30
j_gene: TRBJ1-3
d_gene: -
CDR3aa: CALQPWDNSNSGNTIYF

len: 14
v_gene: TRBV29-1
j_gene: TRBJ1-3
d_gene: -
CDR3aa: CSVLIAGAGNTIYF

len: 15
v_gene: TRBV2
j_gene: TRBJ2-1
d_gene: TRBD2
CDR3aa: CASSVASGSRNEQFF

len: 16
v_gene: TRBV5-4
j_gene: TRBJ2-1
d_gene: TRBD1
CDR3aa: CASSSNPQGAQGEQFF

len: 14
v_gene: TRBV6-5
j_gene: TRBJ2-7
d_gene: TRBD1
CDR3aa: CASSYSDRAREQYF

len: 15
v_gene: TRBV7-6
j_gene: TRBJ2-7
d_gene: TRBD2
CDR3aa: CASSFRAGGPSEQYF

len: 14
v_gene: TRBV15
j_gene: TRBJ1-1
d_gene: -
CDR3aa: CATSRDSRAFEAFF

len: 13
v_gene: TRBV5-4
j_gene: TRBJ2-1
d_gene: -
CDR3aa: CASREVAGDEQFF

len: 13
v_gene: TRBV6-6
j_gene: TRBJ1-2
d_gene: -
CDR3aa: CASTFLGPMGYTF

len: 18
v_gene: TRBV5-5
j_gene: TRBJ2-2
d_gene: TRBD2
CDR3aa: CASSSDLAGGPDTGELFF